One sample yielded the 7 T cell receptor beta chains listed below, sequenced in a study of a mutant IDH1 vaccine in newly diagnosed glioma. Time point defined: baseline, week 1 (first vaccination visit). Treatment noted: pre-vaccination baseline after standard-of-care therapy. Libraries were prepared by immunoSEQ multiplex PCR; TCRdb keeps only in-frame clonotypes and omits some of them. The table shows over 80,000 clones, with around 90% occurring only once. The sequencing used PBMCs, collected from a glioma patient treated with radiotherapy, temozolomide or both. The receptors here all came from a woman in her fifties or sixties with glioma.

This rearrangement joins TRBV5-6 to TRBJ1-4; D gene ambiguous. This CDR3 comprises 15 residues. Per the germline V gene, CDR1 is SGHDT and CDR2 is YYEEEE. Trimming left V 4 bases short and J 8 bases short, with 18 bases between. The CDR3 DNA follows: TGTGCCAGCAGCCAAGTCCGGGATTTAGGGGAAAAACTGTTTTTT. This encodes CASSQVRDLGEKLFF.

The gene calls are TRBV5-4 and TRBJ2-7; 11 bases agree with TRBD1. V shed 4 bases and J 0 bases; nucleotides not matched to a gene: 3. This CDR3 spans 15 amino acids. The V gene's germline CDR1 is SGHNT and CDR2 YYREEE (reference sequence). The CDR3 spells CASSPGTGGSYEQYF. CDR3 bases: TGTGCCAGCAGCCCCGGGACAGGGGGCTCCTACGAGCAGTACTTC. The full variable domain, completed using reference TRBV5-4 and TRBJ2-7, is ETGVTQSPTHLIKTRGQQVTLRCSSQSGHNTVSWYQQALGQGPQFIFQYYREEENGRGNFPPRFSGLQFPNYSSELNVNALELDDSALYLCASSPGTGGSYEQYFGPGTRLTVT.

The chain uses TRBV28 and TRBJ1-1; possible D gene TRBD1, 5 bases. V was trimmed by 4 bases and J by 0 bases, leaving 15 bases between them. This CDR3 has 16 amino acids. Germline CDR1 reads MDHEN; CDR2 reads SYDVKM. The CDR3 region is CASSSGGSPMNTEAFF. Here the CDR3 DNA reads TGTGCCAGCAGTTCCGGGGGGAGCCCGATGAACACTGAAGCTTTCTTT.

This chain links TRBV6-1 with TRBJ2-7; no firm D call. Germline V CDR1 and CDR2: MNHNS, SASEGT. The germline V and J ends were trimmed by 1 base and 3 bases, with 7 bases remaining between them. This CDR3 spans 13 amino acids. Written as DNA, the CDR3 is TGTGCCAGCAGTGAAGGTCAGTTCTACGAGCAGTACTTC. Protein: CASSEGQFYEQYF.

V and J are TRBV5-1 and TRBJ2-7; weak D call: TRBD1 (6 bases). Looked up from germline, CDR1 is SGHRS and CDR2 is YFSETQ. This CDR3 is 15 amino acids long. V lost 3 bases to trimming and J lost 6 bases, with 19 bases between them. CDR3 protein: CASSSYGTIPAEQYF. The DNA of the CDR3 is TGCGCCAGCAGCTCCTACGGGACAATCCCTGCCGAGCAGTACTTC.

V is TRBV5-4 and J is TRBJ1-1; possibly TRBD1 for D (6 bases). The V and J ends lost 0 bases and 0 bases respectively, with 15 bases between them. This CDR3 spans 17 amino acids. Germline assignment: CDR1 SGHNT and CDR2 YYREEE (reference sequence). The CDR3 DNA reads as TGTGCCAGCAGCTTGGCCCTCCAGGGGACCTTGAACACTGAAGCTTTCTTT. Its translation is CASSLALQGTLNTEAFF.

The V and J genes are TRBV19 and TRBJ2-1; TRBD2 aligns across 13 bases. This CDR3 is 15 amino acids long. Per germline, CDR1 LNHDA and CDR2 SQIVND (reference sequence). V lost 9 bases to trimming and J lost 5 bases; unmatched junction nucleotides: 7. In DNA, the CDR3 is TGTGCCAGCTTGACTAGCGGGAGGTTAAACAATGAGCAGTTCTTC. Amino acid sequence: CASLTSGRLNNEQFF.